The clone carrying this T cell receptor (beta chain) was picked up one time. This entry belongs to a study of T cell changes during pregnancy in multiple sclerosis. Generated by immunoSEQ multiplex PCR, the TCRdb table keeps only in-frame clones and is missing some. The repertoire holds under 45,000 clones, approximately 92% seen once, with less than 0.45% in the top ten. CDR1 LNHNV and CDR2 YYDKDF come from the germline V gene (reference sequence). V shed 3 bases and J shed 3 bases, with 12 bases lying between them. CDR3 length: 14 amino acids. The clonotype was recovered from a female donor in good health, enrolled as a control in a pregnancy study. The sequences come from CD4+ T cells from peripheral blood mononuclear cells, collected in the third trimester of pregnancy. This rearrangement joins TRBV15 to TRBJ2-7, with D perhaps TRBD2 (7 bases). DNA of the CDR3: TGTGCCACCAGCAGGGGGGGAGGGGGCTACGAGCAGTACTTC. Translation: CATSRGGGGYEQYF.